This T cell receptor beta chain was sequenced during a study of T cells in localized non-small cell lung cancer. Overall study findings and caveats: Without multi-region sequencing, intratumor heterogeneity could not be excluded. Blood T cell density predicted longer survival; adjacent-lung clonality, shorter. Maximal T cell clonality occurred in uninvolved adjacent lung, with tumor ranking below it.

The data were produced by immunoSEQ multiplex PCR, yet TCRdb's version contains in-frame clones alone and is incomplete. This sample has approximately 21,000 clones, with about nine tenths found just once. On this clone itself: Antigen: not known.

Trimming cost V 2 bases and J 4 bases, with 17 bases left between them. The CDR3 consists of 17 residues. Germline CDR1 and CDR2: SGHTA and FQGNSA. The V and J genes are TRBV7-2 and TRBJ1-4, with D perhaps matching TRBD1 (5 bases). The starting material was peripheral blood, obtained before any cancer treatment. The source of this sequence is a woman aged 35-75 years with stage I lung adenocarcinoma. The CDR3 DNA follows: TGTGCCAGCAGCTTAACGGCGACAAGGGGCCTTAATGAAAAACTGTTTTTT. Translated: CASSLTATRGLNEKLFF.